What follows are 22 T cell receptor beta chains derived from one specimen sequenced in a study of T cells in Graves' hyperthyroidism and ophthalmopathy (dated by TCRdb to the late 2010s). The receptor library was made with multiplex PCR. Sequencing relied on an Illumina HiSeq 2000. TCR beta CDR3 regions were amplified from RNA transcripts. A first-round RT-PCR of the TCR CDR3 used the HTBI primer set with the Qiagen OneStep RT-PCR kit. TCRdb redid the processing of the public reads, applying fastp at Q25 and MiXCR, and retained in-frame beta chains. Each CDR3 protein gets just one entry, which takes the most common genes and DNA from the rows behind it. This sample is represented by approximately 710,000 distinct CDR3 sequences; 17% of them were singletons. The top ten clonotypes cover roughly a sixth of the sample. The sequencing input was blood. These receptors were collected from a man in his forties or fifties with Graves' hyperthyroidism.

This clonotype came up many times. Written as DNA, the CDR3 is TGTGCCAGCAGCCAAAAGCACAGGGATAACACTGAAGCTTTCTTT. Protein product: CASSQKHRDNTEAFF. The chain employs TRBV3-1 and TRBJ1-1; possible D gene TRBD1, 6 bases. CDR1 is LGHDT, CDR2 YNNKEL, per germline (reference sequence). CDR3 length: 15 amino acids. The V gene lost 2 bases and the J gene lost 2 bases, with 12 bases spanning the gap.

This clonotype has more than one count but fewer than ten. It may be a read error: a sequence one base away is much more abundant. The chain combines TRBV7-2 with TRBJ2-2; TRBD2 agrees at 7 bases. Germline V gene data show CDR1 as SGHTA and CDR2 as FQGNSA. The CDR3 is 15 amino acids. CDR3 DNA sequence: TGTGCCAGCAGCTTCGCGGGAGCGAACACCGGGGGGCTGTTTTTT. Its protein product is CASSFAGANTGGLFF.

The rearrangement uses TRBV20-1 and TRBJ2-1; the D gene is possibly TRBD1 (5 bases). The CDR3 has 13 residues. Germline CDR1 reads DFQATT; CDR2 reads SNEGSKA (reference sequence). V was cut by 4 bases and J by 4 bases, with 11 bases left in between. The CDR3 spells CSATKGLYNEQFF. The DNA of the CDR3 is TGCAGTGCTACCAAGGGGCTTTACAATGAGCAGTTCTTC.

The chain couples TRBV18 to TRBJ1-1, with D perhaps TRBD1 (6 bases). Germline V gives CDR1 KGHSH, CDR2 LQKENI. The CDR3 loop spans 17 amino acids. V was shortened by 3 bases and J by 1 base, with 18 bases between the two germline ends. The DNA for the CDR3 is TGTGCCAGCTCACCGGGGGTCGGGACACTACAGAACACTGAAGCTTTCTTT. Translated, it gives CASSPGVGTLQNTEAFF.

This clonotype has a count of ten or more. The chain couples TRBV20-1 to TRBJ2-5; D might be TRBD1 or TRBD2, each matching 6 bases. Trimming cost V 0 bases and J 5 bases, with 13 bases left between them. The germline gives CDR1 DFQATT, CDR2 SNEGSKA (reference sequence). This CDR3 is 14 amino acids long. This CDR3 reads CSARDLGGWETQYF. The DNA for the CDR3 is TGCAGTGCTAGAGATTTGGGGGGCTGGGAGACCCAGTACTTC.

As to this clonotype: It may be a read error: a sequence one base away is much more abundant. The chain has TRBV28 and TRBJ2-1; maybe TRBD2 (6 bases). Germline V gene sequence: CDR1 MDHEN, CDR2 SYDVKM. The CDR3 loop spans 11 amino acids. The CDR3 loop reads CASSRENERFF. The CDR3, as DNA: TGTGCCAGCAGTCGGGAGAATGAGCGGTTCTTC. The full variable domain, with the rest looked up from reference TRBV28 and TRBJ2-1, is DVKVTQSSRYLVKRTGEKVFLECVQDMDHENMFWYRQDPGLGLRLIYFSYDVKMKEKGDIPEGYSVSREKKERFSLILESASTNQTSMYLCASSRENERFFGPGTRLTVL.

This clonotype was recorded at least ten times. The gene calls are TRBV5-1 and TRBJ2-1; the match to TRBD2 covers 13 bases. The CDR3 totals 16 residues. The germline gives CDR1 SGHRS, CDR2 YFSETQ. V was clipped by 2 bases and J by 9 bases; unmatched bases: 8. The CDR3 DNA is TGCGCCAGCAGCTTAGGAGGACTAGCGGGAGAGCTTGAGCAGTTCTTC. Translated: CASSLGGLAGELEQFF.

This clonotype has just a few counts. The V and J genes are TRBV9 and TRBJ1-4; 9 bases are shared with TRBD1. This CDR3 contains 17 residues. Germline CDR1 SGDLS, CDR2 YYNGEE. V dropped 4 bases and J dropped 0; count of bases not matched to a gene: 7. CDR3 region: CASSPTGGGSTNEKLFF. The CDR3 nucleotides are TGTGCCAGCAGCCCCACAGGGGGCGGCTCAACTAATGAAAAACTGTTTTTT.

This clonotype was seen at least ten times. The chain links TRBV2 to TRBJ2-7; TRBD1 might be the D (6 bases). The V end was cut by 8 bases, the J end by 7 bases, with 24 bases between. The CDR3 covers 15 residues. CDR1 and CDR2 from the germline V gene are SNHLY and FYNNEI. CDR3 nucleotide sequence: TGTGCCAGCGAAGTATCCGGGACACGCCCGCGGGAGCAGTACTTC. It codes for CASEVSGTRPREQYF.

This clonotype occurred many times. CDR3 amino acids: CASCYREKYTEAFF. The CDR3 nucleotides are TGCGCCAGCTGCTACCGAGAGAAGTACACTGAAGCTTTCTTT. The chain carries TRBV5-1 and TRBJ1-1; D gene unclear. In germline, CDR1 is SGHRS, CDR2 YFSETQ. V lost 7 bases and J 3 bases, leaving 16 bases between the germline ends. This CDR3 has 14 amino acids.

The V and J genes are TRBV4-1 and TRBJ2-3; no definite D call. This CDR3 region has 13 residues. Germline-derived CDR1 and CDR2 are MGHRA and YSYEKL. Trimming removed 2 bases from V and 6 bases from J, with 9 bases in between. Here the CDR3 reads CASSQTLLDTQYF. The DNA for the CDR3 is TGCGCCAGCAGCCAAACCTTACTTGATACGCAGTATTTT.

In its sample, this clonotype was seen a few times. CDR3 nucleotide sequence: TGCGCCAGCAGCCTCGTACAGGGAGACTCCTACGAGCAGTACTTC. Its protein is CASSLVQGDSYEQYF. J is TRBJ2-7 and V is TRBV5-1, with TRBD1 as a possible D gene (6 bases). V was pared by 4 bases and J by 0 bases, with 14 bases between. The germline V gene has CDR1 SGHRS and CDR2 YFSETQ. The CDR3 is made up of 15 amino acids. The full variable domain, completed using reference TRBV5-1 and TRBJ2-7, is KAGVTQTPRYLIKTRGQQVTLSCSPISGHRSVSWYQQTPGQGLQFLFEYFSETQRNKGNFPGRFSGRQFSNSRSEMNVSTLELGDSALYLCASSLVQGDSYEQYFGPGTRLTVT.

Ten or more counts support this clonotype. This chain joins TRBV3-1 and TRBJ2-6; possibly TRBD2 for D (6 bases). The germline V and J ends were trimmed by 1 base and 2 bases, with 12 bases remaining between them. This CDR3 comprises 17 residues. Germline V lookup: CDR1 LGHDT, CDR2 YNNKEL (reference sequence). The CDR3 sequence: CASSQGLTRAGANVLTF. CDR3 nucleotide sequence: TGTGCCAGCAGCCAAGGGTTGACTAGAGCTGGGGCCAACGTCCTGACTTTC.

This clonotype was observed a handful of times. This sequence joins TRBV9 and TRBJ2-1; D is unclear. V lost 5 bases and J 8 bases, leaving 11 bases between the germline ends. The V gene's germline CDR1 is SGDLS and CDR2 YYNGEE. The CDR3 is 12 residues long. The DNA for the CDR3 is TGTGCCAGCAGTGCGACCGTCTATGAGCAGTTCTTC. Residues: CASSATVYEQFF.

The chain uses TRBV24-1 and TRBJ2-2, with 8 positions matching TRBD1. Losses at the gene ends were 0 bases for V and 5 bases for J; bases not matched to a gene: 4. CDR3 size: 16 residues. Germline V gives CDR1 KGHDR, CDR2 SFDVKD. CDR3 DNA: TGTGCCACCAGTGATTTGGCACAGGGGGATACCGGGGAGCTGTTTTTT. Translation gives CATSDLAQGDTGELFF.

In its sample, this clonotype was seen a few times. V gene TRBV28 combines with J gene TRBJ2-7; possible D gene TRBD1, 6 bases. Germline V lookup: CDR1 MDHEN, CDR2 SYDVKM. Trimming removed 5 bases from V and 1 base from J, with 15 bases in between. The CDR3 sequence is 15 residues long. In nucleotides, the CDR3 is TGTGCCAGCAGTCCCACAGGGCTTGGGTCCTACGAGCAGTACTTC. Translated, it gives CASSPTGLGSYEQYF.

This clonotype was observed at least ten times. V gene TRBV15 combines with J gene TRBJ2-1; 14 bases are a match to TRBD2. This CDR3 has 19 amino acids. The germline V gene has CDR1 LNHNV and CDR2 YYDKDF (reference sequence). V lost 0 bases and J lost 4; bases outside the gene matches: 8. The CDR3: CATSRETSGRALKYNEQFF. In DNA, the CDR3 is TGTGCCACCAGCAGAGAGACTAGCGGGAGGGCCCTCAAATACAATGAGCAGTTCTTC.

This clonotype was seen many times. The rearrangement links TRBV2 to TRBJ2-7; TRBD2 matches 12 bases. The V gene end was trimmed by 4 bases and the J gene end by 6 bases; junction bases not matched to a gene: 7. The CDR3 sequence is 15 residues long. The germline gives CDR1 SNHLY, CDR2 FYNNEI. DNA of the CDR3: TGTGCCAGCAGTGTGGTGAGGACTAGCGGGACCGAGCAGTACTTC. It is translated as CASSVVRTSGTEQYF. Variable domain in full (rest from reference TRBV2 and TRBJ2-7): EPEVTQTPSHQVTQMGQEVILRCVPISNHLYFYWYRQILGQKVEFLVSFYNNEISEKSEIFDDQFSVERPDGSNFTLKIRSTKLEDSAMYFCASSVVRTSGTEQYFGPGTRLTVT.

This chain links TRBV12-3 or TRBV12-4 with TRBJ2-3, with D possibly TRBD1 on 6 matching bases. V gave up 1 base and J gave up 6 bases, with 11 bases separating them. The CDR3 runs to 14 residues. CDR3 residues: CASSLGAGQDTQYF. CDR3 nucleotide sequence: TGTGCCAGCAGTTTAGGGGCCGGACAGGATACGCAGTATTTT.

This clonotype has a count of ten or more. The chain carries TRBV12-3 or TRBV12-4 and TRBJ2-1; 10 positions match TRBD2. V dropped 3 bases and J dropped 7; count of bases not matched to a gene: 9. This CDR3 is built from 16 residues. The CDR3: CASSFRTSGTGNEQFF. The CDR3 DNA follows: TGTGCCAGCAGTTTTCGGACTAGCGGAACTGGTAATGAGCAGTTCTTC.

In this sample, this clonotype turned up many times. This sequence joins TRBV28 and TRBJ2-7, with 11 positions matching TRBD2. CDR1 MDHEN and CDR2 SYDVKM come from the germline V gene. The CDR3 is 17 amino acids. CDR3 DNA sequence: TGTGCTTCTTACTCCTTAGGGCTAGCGGGAGGTGTCAACGAGCAGTACTTC. This gives the protein CASYSLGLAGGVNEQYF.

The chain has TRBV7-8 and TRBJ1-5; D may be TRBD1 (6 bases). The CDR3 covers 16 residues. V dropped 2 bases and J dropped 0 bases, with 11 bases sitting between them. CDR1 and CDR2 from the germline V gene are SGHVS and FQNEAQ. The CDR3 nucleotides are TGTGCCAGCAGCTTAATGGGGGCTTCTAGCAATCAGCCCCAGCATTTT. Translation gives CASSLMGASSNQPQHF.